This T cell receptor (beta chain) was sequenced in a study of read filtering for tumor transcriptome and immune sequencing. The V gene's germline CDR1 is SGHTA and CDR2 FQGNSA. V dropped 2 bases and J dropped 9 bases, with 11 bases sitting between them. The length of the CDR3 is 14 residues. From about 400 ng of RNA, a library with molecular barcoded alpha/delta and beta/gamma adaptors was made. TCRdb analysed the reads with MiXCR anew, one entry per CDR3 protein. The table has some 39,000 distinct CDR3 sequences, 14% seen once; the top ten hold roughly 18%. This clonotype was detected ten times or more.

The chain uses TRBV7-2 and TRBJ1-6, with TRBD1 as a possible D gene (5 bases). Sequencing was performed on a population of CD138-negative cells sorted from bone marrow. The sequence was obtained from a donor at least 40 years old with multiple myeloma. The CDR3 loop reads CASSLLMGVSPLHF. CDR3 in DNA: TGTGCCAGCAGCTTATTAATGGGGGTTTCACCCCTCCACTTT.